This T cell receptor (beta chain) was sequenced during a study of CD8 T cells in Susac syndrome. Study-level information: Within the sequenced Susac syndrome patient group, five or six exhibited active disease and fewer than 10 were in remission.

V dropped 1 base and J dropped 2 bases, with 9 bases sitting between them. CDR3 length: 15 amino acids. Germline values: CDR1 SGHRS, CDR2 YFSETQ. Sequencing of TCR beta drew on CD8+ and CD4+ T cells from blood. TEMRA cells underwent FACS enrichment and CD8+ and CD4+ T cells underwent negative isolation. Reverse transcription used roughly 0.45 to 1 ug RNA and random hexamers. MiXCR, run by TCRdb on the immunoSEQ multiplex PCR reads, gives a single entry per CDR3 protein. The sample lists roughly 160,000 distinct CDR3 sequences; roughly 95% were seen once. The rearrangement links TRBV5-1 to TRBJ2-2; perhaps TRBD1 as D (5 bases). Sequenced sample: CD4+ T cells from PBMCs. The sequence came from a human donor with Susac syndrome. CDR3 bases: TGCGCCAGCAGCTTGAGACAGTCTAACACCGGGGAGCTGTTTTTT. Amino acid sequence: CASSLRQSNTGELFF.